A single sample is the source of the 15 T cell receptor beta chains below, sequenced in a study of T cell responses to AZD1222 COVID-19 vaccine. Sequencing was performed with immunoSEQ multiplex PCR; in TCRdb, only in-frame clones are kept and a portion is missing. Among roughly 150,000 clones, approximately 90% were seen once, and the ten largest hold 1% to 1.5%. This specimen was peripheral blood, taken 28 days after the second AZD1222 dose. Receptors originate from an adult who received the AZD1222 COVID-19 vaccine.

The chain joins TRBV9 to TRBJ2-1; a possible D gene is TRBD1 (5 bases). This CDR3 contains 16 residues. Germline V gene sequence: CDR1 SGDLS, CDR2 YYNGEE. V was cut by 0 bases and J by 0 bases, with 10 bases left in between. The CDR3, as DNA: TGTGCCAGCAGCGTAGAGGTTAGGGGCTCCTACAATGAGCAGTTCTTC. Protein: CASSVEVRGSYNEQFF. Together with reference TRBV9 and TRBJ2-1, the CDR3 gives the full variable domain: DSGVTQTPKHLITATGQRVTLRCSPRSGDLSVYWYQQSLDQGLQFLIQYYNGEERAKGNILERFSAQQFPDLHSELNLSSLELGDSALYFCASSVEVRGSYNEQFFGPGTRLTVL.

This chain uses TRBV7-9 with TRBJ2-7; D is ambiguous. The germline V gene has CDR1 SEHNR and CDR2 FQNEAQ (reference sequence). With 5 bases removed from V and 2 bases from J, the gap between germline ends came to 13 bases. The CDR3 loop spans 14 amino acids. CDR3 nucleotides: TGTGCCAGCAGCGGACGTGGCGCTCCCTACGAGCAGTACTTC. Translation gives CASSGRGAPYEQYF.

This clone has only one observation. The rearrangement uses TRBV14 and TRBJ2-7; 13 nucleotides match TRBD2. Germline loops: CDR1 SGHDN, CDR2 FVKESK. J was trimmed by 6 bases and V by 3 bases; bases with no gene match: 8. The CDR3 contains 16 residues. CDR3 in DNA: TGTGCCAGCAGCCATCGCGGCGGACTAGCGGGAGTCGAGCAGTACTTC. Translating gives CASSHRGGLAGVEQYF.

CDR3 sequence (DNA): TGTGCCCCACTTTATTTCAGGACAGGGTATTCCTATGGCTACACCTTC. It codes for CAPLYFRTGYSYGYTF. The chain joins TRBV30 to TRBJ1-2, with TRBD1 identical over 8 bases. From germline, CDR1 is GTSNPN and CDR2 SVGIG (reference sequence). The CDR3 sequence is 16 residues long. J gave up 4 bases and V 8 bases, and 18 bases lay outside the gene matches.

CDR3 sequence (DNA): TGTGCCAGCAGTTTAGTATCGTCTGGAAACACCATATATTTT. Its translation is CASSLVSSGNTIYF. The chain has TRBV28 and TRBJ1-3; no clear D gene. V lost 2 bases and J 1 base, leaving 6 bases between the germline ends. The CDR3 is made up of 14 amino acids. The germline gives CDR1 MDHEN, CDR2 SYDVKM.

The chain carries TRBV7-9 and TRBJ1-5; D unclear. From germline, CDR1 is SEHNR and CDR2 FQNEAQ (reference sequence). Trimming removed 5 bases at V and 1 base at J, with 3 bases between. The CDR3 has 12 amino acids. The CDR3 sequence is CASSQSNQPQHF. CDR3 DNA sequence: TGTGCCAGCAGCCAAAGCAATCAGCCCCAGCATTTT.

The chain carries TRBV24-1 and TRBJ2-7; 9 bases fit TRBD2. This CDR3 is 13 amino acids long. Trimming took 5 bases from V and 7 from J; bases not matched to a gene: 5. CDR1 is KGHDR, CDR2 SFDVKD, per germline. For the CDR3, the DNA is TGTGCCACCAGTGTAGCGGGGGCCGATGAGCAGTACTTC. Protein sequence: CATSVAGADEQYF.

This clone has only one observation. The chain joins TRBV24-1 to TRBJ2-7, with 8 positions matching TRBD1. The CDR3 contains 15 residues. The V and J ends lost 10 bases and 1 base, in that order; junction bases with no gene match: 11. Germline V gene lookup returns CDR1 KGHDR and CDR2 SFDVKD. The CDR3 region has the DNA TGTGCCACGCTCTTCCGGGACAGGCGATCCTACGAGCAGTACTTC. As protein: CATLFRDRRSYEQYF.

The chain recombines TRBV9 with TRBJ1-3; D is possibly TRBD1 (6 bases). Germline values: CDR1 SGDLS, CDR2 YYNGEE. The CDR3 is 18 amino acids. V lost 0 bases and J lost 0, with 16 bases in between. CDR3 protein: CASSVGGATPSSGNTIYF. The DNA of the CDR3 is TGTGCCAGCAGCGTAGGGGGGGCGACGCCAAGCTCTGGAAACACCATATATTTT. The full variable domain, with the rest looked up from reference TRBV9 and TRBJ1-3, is DSGVTQTPKHLITATGQRVTLRCSPRSGDLSVYWYQQSLDQGLQFLIQYYNGEERAKGNILERFSAQQFPDLHSELNLSSLELGDSALYFCASSVGGATPSSGNTIYFGEGSWLTVV.

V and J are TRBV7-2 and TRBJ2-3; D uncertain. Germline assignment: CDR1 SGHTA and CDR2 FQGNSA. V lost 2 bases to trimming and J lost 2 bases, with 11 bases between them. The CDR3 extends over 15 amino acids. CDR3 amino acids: CASSLRAVVTDTQYF. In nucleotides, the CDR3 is TGTGCCAGCAGCTTACGGGCTGTGGTCACAGATACGCAGTATTTT.

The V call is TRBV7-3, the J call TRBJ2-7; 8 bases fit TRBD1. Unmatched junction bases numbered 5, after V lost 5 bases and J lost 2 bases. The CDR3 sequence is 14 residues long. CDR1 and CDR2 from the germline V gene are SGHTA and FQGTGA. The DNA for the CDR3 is TGTGCCAGCAGCGTTACAGGGGGAGCCTACGAGCAGTACTTC. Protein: CASSVTGGAYEQYF.

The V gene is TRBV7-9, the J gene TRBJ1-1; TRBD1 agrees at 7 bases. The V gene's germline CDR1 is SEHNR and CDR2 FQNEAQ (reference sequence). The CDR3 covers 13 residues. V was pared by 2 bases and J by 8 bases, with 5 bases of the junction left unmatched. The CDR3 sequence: CASSLPPGGEAFF. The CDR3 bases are TGTGCCAGCAGCTTACCCCCAGGGGGGGAAGCTTTCTTT.

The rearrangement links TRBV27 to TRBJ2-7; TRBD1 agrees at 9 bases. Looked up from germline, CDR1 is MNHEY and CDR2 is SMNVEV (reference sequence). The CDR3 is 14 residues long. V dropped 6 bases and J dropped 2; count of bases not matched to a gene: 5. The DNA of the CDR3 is TGTGCCAGCAGCCGGGACAGGGCAACCTACGAGCAGTACTTC. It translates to CASSRDRATYEQYF.

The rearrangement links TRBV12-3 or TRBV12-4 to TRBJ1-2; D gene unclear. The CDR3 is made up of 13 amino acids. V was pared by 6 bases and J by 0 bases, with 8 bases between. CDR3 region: CASRMAANYGYTF. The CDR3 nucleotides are TGTGCCAGCAGAATGGCAGCTAACTATGGCTACACCTTC.

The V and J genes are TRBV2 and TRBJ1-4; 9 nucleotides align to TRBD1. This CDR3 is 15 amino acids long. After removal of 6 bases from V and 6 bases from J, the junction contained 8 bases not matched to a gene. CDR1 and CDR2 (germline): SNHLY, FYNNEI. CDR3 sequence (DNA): TGTGCCAGCAGGGTACAGGGGGCTGGTGATGAAAAACTGTTTTTT. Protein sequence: CASRVQGAGDEKLFF. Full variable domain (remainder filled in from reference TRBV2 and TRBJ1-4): EPEVTQTPSHQVTQMGQEVILRCVPISNHLYFYWYRQILGQKVEFLVSFYNNEISEKSEIFDDQFSVERPDGSNFTLKIRSTKLEDSAMYFCASRVQGAGDEKLFFGSGTQLSVL.